Shown below are 15 T cell receptor beta chains from a single sample sequenced in a study of blood T cell repertoires in COVID-19. Data came from immunoSEQ multiplex PCR; TCRdb stores just in-frame clones and leaves some out. The sample contains about 70,000 clones, 89% of which appear only once. Sequenced input: peripheral blood. All receptors come from a man aged 50-60 years with active COVID-19.

This clone was picked up one time. This chain links TRBV4-1 with TRBJ1-2; TRBD1 is a possible D gene (6 bases). V lost 4 bases, J lost 1 base, and 10 bases lay in between. CDR1 MGHRA and CDR2 YSYEKL come from the germline V gene. The CDR3 is 14 residues long. The CDR3 DNA reads TGCGCCAGCAGCCCCGGACAGAATAACTATGGCTACACCTTC. Protein: CASSPGQNNYGYTF.

This chain connects TRBV7-6 to TRBJ2-3; 10 nucleotides line up with TRBD2. The CDR3 is 17 amino acids. CDR1 and CDR2 from the germline V gene are SGHVS and FNYEAQ. With V trimmed by 6 bases and J by 2 bases, 11 bases remained unmatched. CDR3 region: CASRGILAGSPTDTQYF. The CDR3 nucleotides read TGTGCCAGCAGGGGAATACTAGCGGGGAGTCCCACAGATACGCAGTATTTT. The complete variable domain, with remaining parts taken from reference TRBV7-6 and TRBJ2-3, reads GAGVSQSPRYKVTKRGQDVALRCDPISGHVSLYWYRQALGQGPEFLTYFNYEAQQDKSGLPNDRFSAERPEGSISTLTIQRTEQRDSAMYRCASRGILAGSPTDTQYFGPGTRLTVL.

The chain uses TRBV9 and TRBJ1-1, with no clear D. The germline gives CDR1 SGDLS, CDR2 YYNGEE. CDR3 length equals 13 residues. Trimming took off 5 bases at V and 3 bases at J, with 11 bases between the two ends. The CDR3 DNA reads TGTGCCAGCAGTGCCGGGAGCTACACTGAAGCTTTCTTT. Translating it yields CASSAGSYTEAFF.

The chain joins TRBV6-6 to TRBJ2-7; tentative D call: TRBD1 (5 bases). The CDR3 has 13 residues. The V end lost 4 bases, the J end lost 2 bases, and 9 bases lay between the germline ends. Germline V gives CDR1 MNHNY, CDR2 SVGAGI (reference sequence). CDR3 sequence reads: CASSFRQTYEQYF. The CDR3 DNA reads as TGTGCCAGCAGTTTCCGACAGACCTACGAGCAGTACTTC.

This chain links TRBV27 with TRBJ1-4; 7 nucleotides align to TRBD1. The V and J ends lost 2 bases and 4 bases, in that order; junction bases with no gene match: 7. The CDR3 spans 16 residues. Germline V CDR1 and CDR2: MNHEY, SMNVEV (reference sequence). The CDR3 DNA follows: TGTGCCAGCAGTTTAAACGCGCCAGGGGGTAATGAAAAACTGTTTTTT. It translates to CASSLNAPGGNEKLFF.

The chain carries TRBV23-1 and TRBJ1-1, with 7 bases identical to TRBD1. TRBV23-1 carries the ORF label, with uncertain function. This CDR3 spans 21 amino acids. J gave up 1 base and V 5 bases, and 25 bases lay outside the gene matches. The CDR3 DNA is TGCGCCAGCAGTGGTGGACCAGACAGGGAAAACGAGAACTGCCGGAACACTGAAGCTTTCTTT. Translation gives CASSGGPDRENENCRNTEAFF.

This rearrangement joins TRBV5-1 to TRBJ2-5, with a possible D match to TRBD1 (6 bases). CDR3 length: 16 amino acids. Trimming cost V 0 bases and J 2 bases, with 14 bases left between them. CDR1 is SGHRS and CDR2 is YFSETQ in the germline V gene. The CDR3 here is CASSLGTPGDQETQYF. The DNA of the CDR3 is TGCGCCAGCAGCTTGGGGACCCCAGGGGATCAAGAGACCCAGTACTTC.

In this sample, this clone turned up once. CDR3 protein: CASSLVAGGDAGELFF. For the CDR3, the DNA is TGCGCCAGCAGCTTGGTAGCGGGGGGAGATGCTGGGGAGCTGTTTTTT. This chain links TRBV5-1 with TRBJ2-2, with TRBD2 matching 10 bases. The CDR3 has 16 residues. Trimming cost V 0 bases and J 8 bases; bases outside gene matches: 7. CDR1 and CDR2 from the germline V gene are SGHRS and YFSETQ. The whole variable domain, remainder taken from reference TRBV5-1 and TRBJ2-2, is KAGVTQTPRYLIKTRGQQVTLSCSPISGHRSVSWYQQTPGQGLQFLFEYFSETQRNKGNFPGRFSGRQFSNSRSEMNVSTLELGDSALYLCASSLVAGGDAGELFFGEGSRLTVL.

This sequence joins TRBV29-1 and TRBJ1-1; perhaps TRBD1 as D (5 bases). CDR3 length: 11 amino acids. V dropped 6 bases and J dropped 3 bases, with 8 bases sitting between them. Germline values: CDR1 SQVTM, CDR2 ANQGSEA. CDR3: CSVQGYTEAFF. In DNA form, the CDR3 reads TGCAGCGTGCAGGGTTACACTGAAGCTTTCTTT.

V is TRBV5-5 and J is TRBJ1-2; possible D gene TRBD1, 6 bases. CDR1 and CDR2 from the germline V gene are SGHKS and YYEKEE (reference sequence). This CDR3 has 16 amino acids. With 0 bases removed from V and 0 bases from J, the gap between germline ends came to 12 bases. Here the CDR3 DNA reads TGTGCCAGCAGCTTGGTGGGGACACTTACTAACTATGGCTACACCTTC. Protein: CASSLVGTLTNYGYTF.

The rearrangement links TRBV18 to TRBJ2-7, with D possibly being TRBD2 (5 bases). This CDR3 has 16 residues. The germline V and J ends were trimmed by 0 bases and 0 bases, with 12 bases remaining between them. Germline V CDR1 and CDR2: KGHSH, LQKENI. The DNA of the CDR3 is TGTGCCAGCTCACCACCGGGGAGTGCGGGCTCCTACGAGCAGTACTTC. Amino acids: CASSPPGSAGSYEQYF.

V usage is TRBV6-5 and J usage is TRBJ2-3; a weak D match, TRBD1 (5 bases). This CDR3 spans 15 amino acids. V shed 2 bases and J shed 8 bases, with 17 bases lying between them. Germline V lookup: CDR1 MNHEY, CDR2 SVGAGI. CDR3 DNA sequence: TGTGCCAGCAGTTACCTTAGGGTGGGGCAGGGTACGCAGTATTTT. Amino acids: CASSYLRVGQGTQYF.

The genes are TRBV24-1 and TRBJ2-3; unclear D gene. The germline V and J ends were trimmed by 7 bases and 6 bases, with 4 bases remaining between them. Germline V CDR1 and CDR2: KGHDR, SFDVKD. The CDR3 consists of 10 residues. CDR3 in amino acids: CATSRDTQYF. CDR3 sequence (DNA): TGTGCCACCAGCCGGGATACGCAGTATTTT.

Here the CDR3 reads CASSPPGTGVEKLFF. CDR3 nucleotides: TGTGCCAGCTCACCACCGGGGACAGGGGTTGAAAAACTGTTTTTT. The rearrangement joins TRBV18 to TRBJ1-4; TRBD1 aligns across 10 bases. This CDR3 comprises 15 residues. V was pared by 0 bases and J by 7 bases, with 2 bases of the junction left unmatched. The V gene's germline CDR1 is KGHSH and CDR2 LQKENI.

This chain connects TRBV7-9 to TRBJ1-4; D remains ambiguous. This CDR3 spans 11 amino acids. Germline V gives CDR1 SEHNR, CDR2 FQNEAQ (reference sequence). With 2 bases removed from V and 12 bases from J, the gap between germline ends came to 7 bases. DNA for the CDR3: TGTGCCAGCAGCTTACAGGTTCAACTGTTTTTT. Its translation is CASSLQVQLFF.